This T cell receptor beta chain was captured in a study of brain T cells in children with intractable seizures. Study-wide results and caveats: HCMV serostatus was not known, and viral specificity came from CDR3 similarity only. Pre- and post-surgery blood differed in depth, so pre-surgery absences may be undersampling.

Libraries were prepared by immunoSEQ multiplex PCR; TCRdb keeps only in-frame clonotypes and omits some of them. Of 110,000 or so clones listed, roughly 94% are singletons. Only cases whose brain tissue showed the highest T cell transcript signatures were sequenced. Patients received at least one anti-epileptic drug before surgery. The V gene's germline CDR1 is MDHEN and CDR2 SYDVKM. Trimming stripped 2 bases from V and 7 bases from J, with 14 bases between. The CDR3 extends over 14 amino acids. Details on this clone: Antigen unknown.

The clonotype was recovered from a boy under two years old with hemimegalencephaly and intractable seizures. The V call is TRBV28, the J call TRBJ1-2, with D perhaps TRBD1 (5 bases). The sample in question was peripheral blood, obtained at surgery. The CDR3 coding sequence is TGTGCCAGCAGTTTAGTACGGCAGGGTAGTGGCTACACCTTC. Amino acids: CASSLVRQGSGYTF.